Shown below are 26 T cell receptor beta chains from a single sample sequenced in a study of shared clonotypes between healthy human individuals. Here immunoSEQ multiplex PCR was the method, and the copy in TCRdb shows in-frame clones only, minus some. The table records 2.3 million or so clones, over 85% of them present only once. Sequencing was done on a sample of naive CD4+ T cells from PBMCs. Specified subset: CD45RA+ positively selected. The receptors were sampled from a man aged 18 to 29 in good health. Some clones in this sample may be carry-over from other donors' samples.

V gene TRBV7-9 combines with J gene TRBJ2-1; a weak D match, TRBD1 (5 bases). Per germline, CDR1 SEHNR and CDR2 FQNEAQ (reference sequence). The CDR3 runs to 15 residues. Trimming left V 1 base short and J 8 bases short, with 15 bases between. This CDR3 reads CASSLGGPRVDEQFF. In DNA form, the CDR3 reads TGTGCCAGCAGCTTAGGGGGCCCAAGGGTCGATGAGCAGTTCTTC.

The J gene is TRBJ2-7, the V gene TRBV7-9; no definite D call. The CDR3 sequence is 16 residues long. Trimming cost V 4 bases and J 0 bases, with 16 bases left between them. The V gene's germline CDR1 is SEHNR and CDR2 FQNEAQ (reference sequence). The CDR3 region is CASSSWGAASSYEQYF. In DNA form, the CDR3 reads TGTGCCAGCAGCTCTTGGGGTGCGGCGAGCTCCTACGAGCAGTACTTC. Supplemented by reference TRBV7-9 and TRBJ2-7, the full variable domain reads DTGVSQNPRHKITKRGQNVTFRCDPISEHNRLYWYRQTLGQGPEFLTYFQNEAQLEKSRLLSDRFSAERPKGSFSTLEIQRTEQGDSAMYLCASSSWGAASSYEQYFGPGTRLTVT.

The chain has TRBV6-4 and TRBJ2-2; D gene unclear. There are 14 residues in the CDR3. Between the trimmed V and J ends, which lost 6 bases and 4 bases, there was a span of 12 bases. Germline lookup yields CDR1 MRHNA and CDR2 SNTAGT. For the CDR3, the DNA is TGTGCCAGCAGCGCCAGCTGGGGCACCGGGGAGCTGTTTTTT. It encodes CASSASWGTGELFF.

This clone was counted once. The chain has TRBV11-2 and TRBJ2-6; D not certain. The CDR3 has 17 residues. From germline, CDR1 is SGHAT and CDR2 FQNNGV. Between the trimmed V and J ends, which lost 2 bases and 0 bases, there was a span of 11 bases. The CDR3 region is CASSLWTDYSGANVLTF. DNA for the CDR3: TGTGCCAGCAGCTTATGGACCGATTACTCTGGGGCCAACGTCCTGACTTTC.

The chain recombines TRBV18 with TRBJ1-6, with D possibly matching TRBD1 (5 bases). This CDR3 contains 16 residues. Per germline, CDR1 KGHSH and CDR2 LQKENI. V lost 5 bases to trimming and J lost 5 bases, with 16 bases between them. The CDR3 is CASSARTGLNNSPLHF. CDR3 in DNA: TGTGCCAGCTCAGCACGAACAGGCTTGAATAATTCACCCCTCCACTTT. The whole variable domain, filled in from reference TRBV18 and TRBJ1-6, reads NAGVMQNPRHLVRRRGQEARLRCSPMKGHSHVYWYRQLPEEGLKFMVYLQKENIIDESGMPKERFSAEFPKEGPSILRIQQVVRGDSAAYFCASSARTGLNNSPLHFGNGTRLTVT.

The chain uses TRBV7-9 and TRBJ1-5; TRBD1 matches 7 bases. J was trimmed by 0 bases and V by 6 bases; bases with no gene match: 14. This CDR3 is 18 amino acids long. Looked up from germline, CDR1 is SEHNR and CDR2 is FQNEAQ (reference sequence). The CDR3: CASSHVGQSSDSNQPQHF. In DNA, the CDR3 is TGTGCCAGCAGTCACGTGGGACAGAGCTCCGATAGCAATCAGCCCCAGCATTTT.

This chain joins TRBV27 and TRBJ2-5, with 8 positions matching TRBD1. V was pared by 4 bases and J by 0 bases, with 1 base of the junction left unmatched. The V gene's germline CDR1 is MNHEY and CDR2 SMNVEV (reference sequence). The CDR3 loop spans 14 amino acids. CDR3: CASSSTGDQETQYF. In DNA form, the CDR3 reads TGTGCCAGCAGTTCGACAGGGGACCAAGAGACCCAGTACTTC.

This chain joins TRBV4-3 and TRBJ2-1; 10 nucleotides line up with TRBD2. This CDR3 region has 16 residues. The junction had 10 bases not matched to a gene; V was cut back by 3 bases and J by 8 bases. Germline V CDR1 and CDR2: LGHNA, YSLEER. The CDR3 here is CASSQMLGLAGDEQFF. CDR3 in DNA: TGCGCCAGCAGCCAGATGCTCGGGCTAGCGGGAGATGAGCAGTTCTTC.

The chain links TRBV19 to TRBJ2-5; 8 bases match TRBD1. V trimming: 4 bases; J trimming: 5 bases; junction bases outside the gene matches: 3. The germline CDR1 and CDR2 sequences are LNHDA and SQIVND (reference sequence). CDR3 size: 13 residues. The CDR3 loop is CASSTGGLETQYF. The CDR3 DNA is TGTGCCAGTAGTACAGGGGGCTTGGAGACCCAGTACTTC.

For this clone: At the DNA level, this CDR3 is encoded by other sequences in the same sample as well. The chain joins TRBV11-3 to TRBJ2-2, with D unresolved. CDR3 size: 12 residues. Germline CDR1 is SGHNT and CDR2 is YENEEA. V was shortened by 1 base and J by 6 bases, with 3 bases between the two germline ends. This CDR3 is CASSLAPGELFF. CDR3 nucleotide sequence: TGTGCCAGCAGCTTAGCCCCCGGGGAGCTGTTTTTT. The full variable domain, completed using reference TRBV11-3 and TRBJ2-2, is EAGVVQSPRYKIIEKKQPVAFWCNPISGHNTLYWYLQNLGQGPELLIRYENEEAVDDSQLPKDRFSAERLKGVDSTLKIQPAELGDSAVYLCASSLAPGELFFGEGSRLTVL.

V usage is TRBV6-5 and J usage is TRBJ1-3, with 9 bases identical to TRBD1. J gave up 3 bases and V 6 bases, and 6 bases lay outside the gene matches. Per germline, CDR1 MNHEY and CDR2 SVGAGI. This CDR3 region has 15 residues. The CDR3 loop reads CASRRQGVFGNTIYF. DNA of the CDR3: TGTGCCAGCAGGAGACAGGGGGTCTTTGGAAACACCATATATTTT.

This chain connects TRBV5-4 to TRBJ1-2; D may be TRBD1 (6 bases). V was pared by 0 bases and J by 7 bases, with 13 bases between. This CDR3 comprises 14 residues. Per the germline V gene, CDR1 is SGHNT and CDR2 is YYREEE (reference sequence). The chain's CDR3 is CASSLVQGGVGYTF. The DNA of the CDR3 is TGTGCCAGCAGCTTGGTACAGGGAGGGGTTGGCTACACCTTC.

The genes are TRBV7-9 and TRBJ2-1, with a possible D match to TRBD2 (5 bases). Germline V lookup: CDR1 SEHNR, CDR2 FQNEAQ (reference sequence). There are 15 residues in the CDR3. V lost 7 bases and J 10 bases, leaving 23 bases between the germline ends. CDR3 protein: CASTLRSTGGGEQFF. The CDR3 region has the DNA TGTGCCAGCACCCTACGGTCCACGGGTGGCGGGGAGCAGTTCTTC.

The genes are TRBV4-1 and TRBJ2-3; weak D call: TRBD1 (5 bases). V was clipped by 0 bases and J by 5 bases, with 9 bases between them. The CDR3 totals 14 residues. Germline loops: CDR1 MGHRA, CDR2 YSYEKL. The CDR3 reads CASSQDRVRDTQYF. CDR3 in DNA: TGCGCCAGCAGCCAAGACAGGGTAAGAGATACGCAGTATTTT.

V gene TRBV7-3 combines with J gene TRBJ2-3, with D perhaps being TRBD1 or TRBD2 (5 bases each). With 8 bases removed from V and 5 bases from J, the gap between germline ends came to 11 bases. Germline V CDR1 and CDR2: SGHTA, FQGTGA. This CDR3 region has 12 residues. CDR3 loop: CASGRAGDTQYF. The CDR3 bases are TGTGCCAGCGGCAGGGCGGGAGATACGCAGTATTTT. Full variable domain (remainder filled in from reference TRBV7-3 and TRBJ2-3): GAGVSQTPSNKVTEKGKYVELRCDPISGHTALYWYRQSLGQGPEFLIYFQGTGAADDSGLPNDRFFAVRPEGSVSTLKIQRTERGDSAVYLCASGRAGDTQYFGPGTRLTVL.

This clone was counted a single time. The sample contains more than one DNA sequence encoding this CDR3. The J gene is TRBJ2-3, the V gene TRBV11-2; possible D gene TRBD2, 6 bases. Germline V gives CDR1 SGHAT, CDR2 FQNNGV. V lost 1 base and J 1 base, leaving 6 bases between the germline ends. The CDR3 consists of 14 residues. The CDR3 reads CASSLGLGTDTQYF. CDR3 in DNA: TGTGCCAGCAGCTTAGGACTAGGCACAGATACGCAGTATTTT.

The rearrangement uses TRBV2 and TRBJ2-1; 9 nucleotides match TRBD2. This CDR3 comprises 13 residues. The germline V gene encodes CDR1 SNHLY and CDR2 FYNNEI. V lost 6 bases and J lost 6; bases outside the gene matches: 3. The chain's CDR3 is CASRWTSANEQFF. The CDR3 DNA reads as TGTGCCAGCAGATGGACTAGCGCCAATGAGCAGTTCTTC.

V usage is TRBV7-3 and J usage is TRBJ2-7; D tentatively reads TRBD1 or TRBD2 (5 bases each). Germline-derived CDR1 and CDR2 are SGHTA and FQGTGA. The V end was cut by 5 bases, the J end by 0 bases, with 11 bases between. This CDR3 is built from 14 residues. The CDR3 reads CASSRDGYSYEQYF. The CDR3 DNA follows: TGTGCCAGCAGCCGGGACGGATACTCCTACGAGCAGTACTTC.

This sequence joins TRBV28 and TRBJ1-5, with unresolved D. This CDR3 has 14 amino acids. V was clipped by 7 bases and J by 0 bases, with 10 bases between them. Germline V gene lookup returns CDR1 MDHEN and CDR2 SYDVKM. The CDR3 reads CASTSTNSNQPQHF. The CDR3 nucleotides are TGTGCCAGCACCTCGACAAATAGCAATCAGCCCCAGCATTTT.

The rearrangement uses TRBV2 and TRBJ1-4; unclear D gene. Trimming pared 3 bases from V and 8 bases from J, leaving 10 bases between. This CDR3 spans 13 amino acids. CDR1 and CDR2 (germline): SNHLY, FYNNEI. The DNA for the CDR3 is TGTGCCAGCAGTGAGCGGGGAGAAGAAAAACTGTTTTTT. This gives the protein CASSERGEEKLFF. Combining the CDR3 with reference TRBV2 and TRBJ1-4 gives the whole variable domain EPEVTQTPSHQVTQMGQEVILRCVPISNHLYFYWYRQILGQKVEFLVSFYNNEISEKSEIFDDQFSVERPDGSNFTLKIRSTKLEDSAMYFCASSERGEEKLFFGSGTQLSVL.

Concerning this clone: This CDR3 is also generated by other DNA sequences in the sample. This sequence joins TRBV5-1 and TRBJ2-5; TRBD2 agrees at 14 bases. The trim removed 0 bases at V and 3 bases at J, leaving 4 bases unmatched. CDR1 and CDR2 from the germline V gene are SGHRS and YFSETQ. The CDR3 runs 17 residues. CDR3 DNA: TGCGCCAGCAGCTTGGTTCCGGGACTAGCGGGAGAAGAGACCCAGTACTTC. This encodes CASSLVPGLAGEETQYF. Supplemented by reference TRBV5-1 and TRBJ2-5, the full variable domain reads KAGVTQTPRYLIKTRGQQVTLSCSPISGHRSVSWYQQTPGQGLQFLFEYFSETQRNKGNFPGRFSGRQFSNSRSEMNVSTLELGDSALYLCASSLVPGLAGEETQYFGPGTRLLVL.

This chain joins TRBV18 and TRBJ1-4; D not resolved. The V and J ends lost 2 bases and 5 bases respectively, with 15 bases between them. Germline V gene data show CDR1 as KGHSH and CDR2 as LQKENI. The CDR3 is 16 amino acids. CDR3 nucleotides: TGTGCCAGCTCACCAGGAGACGGCTTGGGGAATGAAAAACTGTTTTTT. As protein: CASSPGDGLGNEKLFF.

This clone appeared a few times. This rearrangement joins TRBV18 to TRBJ1-5, with D perhaps matching TRBD1 (6 bases). The CDR3 contains 15 residues. The germline V gene has CDR1 KGHSH and CDR2 LQKENI. V lost 6 bases and J 3 bases, leaving 15 bases between the germline ends. This chain's CDR3 is CASSLGGGDNQPQHF. CDR3 nucleotides: TGTGCCAGCTCTCTGGGCGGGGGCGACAATCAGCCCCAGCATTTT. Complete variable domain (other parts from reference TRBV18 and TRBJ1-5): NAGVMQNPRHLVRRRGQEARLRCSPMKGHSHVYWYRQLPEEGLKFMVYLQKENIIDESGMPKERFSAEFPKEGPSILRIQQVVRGDSAAYFCASSLGGGDNQPQHFGDGTRLSIL.

The chain recombines TRBV5-4 with TRBJ2-3, with D perhaps given as TRBD1 or TRBD2 (6 bases each). Trimming stripped 4 bases from V and 5 bases from J, with 14 bases between. This CDR3 spans 14 amino acids. Germline V lookup: CDR1 SGHNT, CDR2 YYREEE (reference sequence). The chain's CDR3 is CASSHPGGEDTQYF. The DNA of the CDR3 is TGTGCCAGCAGCCACCCCGGGGGCGAAGATACGCAGTATTTT. The variable domain in full, completed from reference TRBV5-4 and TRBJ2-3, reads ETGVTQSPTHLIKTRGQQVTLRCSSQSGHNTVSWYQQALGQGPQFIFQYYREEENGRGNFPPRFSGLQFPNYSSELNVNALELDDSALYLCASSHPGGEDTQYFGPGTRLTVL.

This clone was seen a single time. This sample also contains other DNA sequences that code for the same CDR3. V and J are TRBV30 and TRBJ1-2; TRBD1 is a possible D gene (6 bases). CDR3 size: 12 residues. CDR1 is GTSNPN, CDR2 SVGIG, per germline (reference sequence). V gave up 4 bases and J gave up 2 bases, with 8 bases separating them. CDR3 sequence (DNA): TGTGCCTGGACGGGGGGCAACTATGGCTACACCTTC. The encoded protein is CAWTGGNYGYTF.

V is TRBV10-3 and J is TRBJ1-1; TRBD1 aligns across 9 bases. Germline CDR1 and CDR2: ENHRY and SYGVKD. CDR3 length equals 15 residues. V trimming: 0 bases; J trimming: 5 bases; junction bases outside the gene matches: 4. The CDR3 sequence is CAISESGTGYTEAFF. The CDR3 coding sequence is TGTGCCATCAGTGAGTCCGGGACAGGGTATACTGAAGCTTTCTTT.